This T cell receptor (beta chain) derives from a study of blood T cell repertoires in COVID-19. In the study overall: Italy, Spain and the United States were the sources of the convalescent and acute COVID-19 samples.

As originally analysed: Amplification of reference gene primers provided the estimated nucleated cell counts. The assay was immunoSEQ multiplex PCR, and TCRdb's table has in-frame clones only and misses some. The V and J calls and clone size were taken over from that table, and D and trimming were inferred from the DNA. The sample has 150,000 to 200,000 clones, approximately 86% seen once. The germline gives CDR1 SGHRS, CDR2 YFSETQ. The junction had 4 bases not matched to a gene; V was cut back by 3 bases and J by 5 bases. This CDR3 spans 16 amino acids. The sequence was collected from a man in his fifties or sixties with active or convalescent COVID-19. This sequence joins TRBV5-1 and TRBJ2-1; TRBD2 agrees at 14 bases. Input material: peripheral blood. CDR3 in DNA: TGCGCCAGCAGCTGGAAGGGACTAGCGGGAGACAATGAGCAGTTCTTC. Protein product: CASSWKGLAGDNEQFF.